These T cell receptor beta chains were read from a single sample in a study of cytomegalovirus exposure and HLA in healthy donors. Using immunoSEQ multiplex PCR, the repertoire was profiled, and TCRdb retains in-frame clones only, with some absent. The sample comprises 95,000 to 150,000 clones, roughly 94% of which are singletons, and 1% to 1.5% rests with the top ten. The sequenced material came from PBMCs. These receptors were obtained from a woman between 18 and 30 years old in good health and CMV-seronegative. The CDR3 runs from the conserved cysteine through the conserved F or W. A D gene is named only where the DNA matches it firmly. Some rows have no size entry. The others give once, few or many, or a class for an expanded clone.

>TRBD1|TRBV7-2|15|NA|TRBJ1-1
CASSLRQGRNTEAFF
TGTGCCAGCAGCCTCAGACAGGGGAGGAACACTGAAGCTTTCTTT
>NA|TRBV9|13|few|TRBJ1-6
CASSGEILSPLHF
TGTGCCAGCAGCGGAGAGATACTTTCACCCCTCCACTTT
>NA|TRBV7-9|12|NA|TRBJ1-1
CASSAQQNEAFF
TGTGCCAGCAGCGCCCAACAGAATGAAGCTTTCTTT
>TRBD2|TRBV5-6|15|once|TRBJ2-7
CASSRPARVGGGQYF
TGTGCCAGCAGCCGTCCAGCAAGAGTCGGGGGGGGGCAGTACTTC
>NA|TRBV20-1|10|few|TRBJ1-1
CSVPGTEAFF
TGCAGTGTTCCAGGGACTGAAGCTTTCTTT
>TRBD1|TRBV28|17|NA|TRBJ2-3
CASSPGATGGDTDTQYF
TGTGCCAGCAGTCCCGGGGCGACAGGGGGGGACACAGATACGCAGTATTTT
>TRBD1|TRBV4-1|15|NA|TRBJ1-6
CASSQQGAKNSPLHF
TGCGCCAGCAGCCAACAGGGGGCGAAGAATTCACCCCTCCACTTT
>TRBD2|TRBV7-2|14|NA|TRBJ2-5
CASSLPQAGETQYF
TGTGCCAGCAGCCTACCCCAAGCGGGGGAGACCCAGTACTTC
>NA|TRBV28|13|NA|TRBJ2-3
CASSSSRTDTQYF
TGTGCCAGCTCTAGCTCGAGGACAGATACGCAGTATTTT
>TRBD1|TRBV29-1|13|NA|TRBJ1-1
CSVTKVQGAEAFF
TGCAGCGTTACAAAGGTACAGGGGGCTGAAGCTTTCTTT
>NA|TRBV7-2|13|once|TRBJ1-2
CASSPMGLSGYTF
TGTGCCAGCAGCCCAATGGGGCTCAGTGGCTACACCTTC
>NA|TRBV11-2|13|NA|TRBJ1-2
CASSLEGLYGYTF
TGTGCCAGCAGCTTAGAGGGGCTATATGGCTACACCTTC
>NA|TRBV2|14|NA|TRBJ1-2
CASSQRDMGEFYTF
TGTGCCAGCAGTCAAAGGGACATGGGGGAATTCTACACCTTC
>TRBD2|TRBV5-1|16|NA|TRBJ2-1
CASSSAPSGGPNEQFF
TGCGCCAGCAGCTCCGCCCCTAGCGGGGGGCCGAATGAGCAGTTCTTC
>TRBD1|TRBV2|14|NA|TRBJ2-7
CASSEGQGESEQYF
TGTGCCAGCAGTGAGGGACAGGGGGAATCCGAGCAGTACTTC
>NA|TRBV27|17|NA|TRBJ1-2
CASSLTGGQGPTYGYTF
TGTGCCAGCAGTTTGACGGGCGGTCAGGGCCCGACCTATGGCTACACCTTC
>TRBD2|TRBV7-6|16|once|TRBJ2-7
CASSMTSGSNSDEQYF
TGTGCCAGCAGCATGACTAGCGGGAGTAATTCCGACGAGCAGTACTTC
>NA|TRBV5-6|13|NA|TRBJ1-1
CASSLGRNTEAFF
TGTGCCAGCAGCTTGGGGAGGAACACTGAAGCTTTCTTT
>NA|TRBV30|13|NA|TRBJ2-7
CAWSVRVSYEQYF
TGTGCCTGGAGTGTACGGGTCTCCTACGAGCAGTACTTC
>NA|TRBV28|15|NA|TRBJ2-6
CASRKTGSGANVLTF
TGTGCCAGCAGGAAAACAGGGTCTGGGGCCAACGTCCTGACTTTC
>TRBD1|TRBV11-2|17|NA|TRBJ2-7
CASSDTVGTGLVREQYF
TGTGCCAGCAGCGACACGGTCGGGACAGGGCTTGTGCGCGAGCAGTACTTC
>TRBD1|TRBV7-9|14|NA|TRBJ2-7
CASSPWTGDREQYF
TGTGCCAGCAGCCCATGGACAGGCGATCGAGAGCAGTACTTC